The 14 T cell receptor beta chains in this list originate from one sample, sequenced in a study of OX40 agonist ivuxolimab in advanced cancers. Some clones are missing from TCRdb's copy, which holds only in-frame ones; the method was immunoSEQ multiplex PCR. The repertoire holds roughly 40,000 clones, with 86% as singletons. The sequenced sample was CD4+ or CD8+ T cells sorted from blood, obtained in a trial of the OX40 agonist ivuxolimab. The receptors originated from an adult with an advanced solid tumor such as melanoma, head and neck, liver or kidney cancer.

The CDR3 is CASSAEGLVGYEQYF. DNA for the CDR3: TGTGCCAGCAGCGCGGAGGGACTAGTTGGATACGAGCAGTACTTC. The chain is built from TRBV9 and TRBJ2-7; TRBD2 matches at 8 bases. The CDR3 extends over 15 amino acids. Losses at the gene ends were 3 bases for V and 4 bases for J; bases not matched to a gene: 9. Germline V gene data show CDR1 as SGDLS and CDR2 as YYNGEE.

As for this clone: Other DNA sequences in the sample encode the same CDR3. The chain employs TRBV7-9 and TRBJ1-2; D gene unclear. This CDR3 contains 12 residues. The germline V gene encodes CDR1 SEHNR and CDR2 FQNEAQ (reference sequence). V was cut by 1 base and J by 6 bases, with 6 bases left in between. Written as DNA, the CDR3 is TGTGCCAGCAGCTTAGGTGGGAATGGCTACACCTTC. As protein: CASSLGGNGYTF.

The V call is TRBV4-1, the J call TRBJ2-7; D unclear. CDR1 MGHRA and CDR2 YSYEKL come from the germline V gene. CDR3 length equals 14 residues. V was cut by 1 base and J by 3 bases, with 10 bases left in between. The CDR3 loop is CASSQARVNYEQYF. CDR3 bases: TGCGCCAGCAGCCAAGCCCGGGTCAACTACGAGCAGTACTTC.

The J gene is TRBJ1-5, the V gene TRBV19; D unresolved. CDR1 is LNHDA and CDR2 is SQIVND in the germline V gene (reference sequence). V lost 3 bases to trimming and J lost 7 bases, with 13 bases between them. The CDR3 covers 14 residues. The CDR3 bases are TGTGCCAGTAGTATCTCCACGGCCATCCAGCCCCAGCATTTT. Translated: CASSISTAIQPQHF. Drawing the rest from reference TRBV19 and TRBJ1-5, the complete variable domain is DGGITQSPKYLFRKEGQNVTLSCEQNLNHDAMYWYRQDPGQGLRLIYYSQIVNDFQKGDIAEGYSVSREKKESFPLTVTSAQKNPTAFYLCASSISTAIQPQHFGDGTRLSIL.

V gene TRBV19 combines with J gene TRBJ2-1; perhaps TRBD2 as D (5 bases). V was cut by 5 bases and J by 4 bases, with 18 bases left in between. Looked up from germline, CDR1 is LNHDA and CDR2 is SQIVND (reference sequence). The CDR3 is 16 amino acids. CDR3 DNA sequence: TGTGCCAGTAGTCCCTTACGGGATCTGACTTACAATGAGCAGTTCTTC. Encoded protein: CASSPLRDLTYNEQFF.

This clone has just one count. The DNA for the CDR3 is TGTGCCAGCAGCCAAGAACGAGGCTACGAGCAGTACTTC. This translates into CASSQERGYEQYF. The chain joins TRBV14 to TRBJ2-7; the D is unclear. The V end was cut by 0 bases, the J end by 3 bases, with 6 bases between. Germline V lookup: CDR1 SGHDN, CDR2 FVKESK. This CDR3 contains 13 residues.

The rearrangement links TRBV7-8 to TRBJ2-7; D may be TRBD2 (6 bases). V lost 4 bases to trimming and J lost 1 base, with 17 bases between them. The CDR3 has 16 amino acids. The germline CDR1 and CDR2 sequences are SGHVS and FQNEAQ. CDR3 region: CASSSPPAGRSYEQYF. The CDR3 DNA is TGTGCCAGCAGCTCCCCCCCGGCGGGAAGGTCCTACGAGCAGTACTTC.

This chain joins TRBV6-5 and TRBJ2-5; D may correspond to TRBD1 or TRBD2 (6 bases each). The CDR3 runs to 15 residues. V was trimmed by 6 bases and J by 2 bases, leaving 16 bases between them. Germline loops: CDR1 MNHEY, CDR2 SVGAGI. This CDR3 is CASSYTTGTQETQYF. CDR3 DNA sequence: TGTGCCAGCAGCTACACTACAGGGACTCAAGAGACCCAGTACTTC.

The sample holds one count of this clone. The chain employs TRBV6-6 and TRBJ2-2; D is ambiguous. The CDR3 is made up of 14 amino acids. Germline V gene lookup returns CDR1 MNHNY and CDR2 SVGAGI (reference sequence). The V and J ends lost 2 bases and 6 bases respectively, with 10 bases between them. The CDR3 DNA reads TGTGCCAGCAGTTACGCCCGGGCCCCCGGGGAGCTGTTTTTT. Translation gives CASSYARAPGELFF.

This clone turned up a few times. J is TRBJ2-6 and V is TRBV27; TRBD1 or TRBD2 may be the D gene (6 bases each). Trimming stripped 6 bases from V and 4 bases from J, with 10 bases between. Per the germline V gene, CDR1 is MNHEY and CDR2 is SMNVEV (reference sequence). The CDR3 has 14 residues. CDR3 protein: CASRTGRGANVLTF. In DNA, the CDR3 is TGTGCCAGCAGAACAGGGAGGGGGGCCAACGTCCTGACTTTC.

This clone was seen only once. The CDR3 region has the DNA TGTGCCAGCAGTGAAGTAGCGGGAGGGTCTAATGAGCAGTTCTTC. This translates into CASSEVAGGSNEQFF. V is TRBV6-1 and J is TRBJ2-1; 11 bases are a match to TRBD2. Looked up from germline, CDR1 is MNHNS and CDR2 is SASEGT. This CDR3 is built from 15 residues. The V and J ends lost 1 base and 7 bases, in that order; junction bases with no gene match: 3.

The chain has TRBV27 and TRBJ2-7, with a weak D call TRBD2 (6 bases). Per the germline V gene, CDR1 is MNHEY and CDR2 is SMNVEV (reference sequence). The length of the CDR3 is 14 residues. V was cut by 3 bases and J by 6 bases, with 15 bases left in between. CDR3 residues: CASSFRDSMGEQYF. The CDR3 coding sequence is TGTGCCAGCAGTTTCCGGGACTCCATGGGCGAGCAGTACTTC.

The rearrangement links TRBV11-2 to TRBJ2-3; the D gene is possibly TRBD2 (5 bases). The CDR3 has 16 amino acids. V dropped 2 bases and J dropped 0 bases, with 12 bases sitting between them. The germline gives CDR1 SGHAT, CDR2 FQNNGV. The CDR3 DNA reads as TGTGCCAGCAGCTTAAGGAACGGACTTAGCACAGATACGCAGTATTTT. Translated: CASSLRNGLSTDTQYF.

The rearrangement uses TRBV2 and TRBJ1-2; no clear D. V lost 5 bases to trimming and J lost 0 bases, with 13 bases between them. The germline gives CDR1 SNHLY, CDR2 FYNNEI. The CDR3 length is 15 residues. DNA for the CDR3: TGTGCCAGCAGTCCCCGAGGAGGTCCTAACTATGGCTACACCTTC. Translated, it gives CASSPRGGPNYGYTF.